Listed below are T cell receptor beta chains from one sample, sequenced in a study of metastatic and nonmetastatic thyroid tumors. TCRdb re-clonotyped the PCR reads via MiXCR. The sample holds 35,000 to 50,000 clones, less than 5% seen once. What was sequenced was blood. These receptors came from a female donor with papillary thyroid cancer or a benign thyroid nodule (not recorded which). Some clones in this sample may be carry-over from other donors' samples. Each CDR3 is given with its conserved first and last residue. D genes are given only for firm matches. The listing skips clone size in some rows; elsewhere it reads once, few, many or a size class.

v_call	cdr3_length	d_call	clone_size	j_call	cdr3_nt	cdr3_aa
TRBV12-3/TRBV12-4	17	TRBD1	medium-sized	TRBJ2-7	TGTGCCAGCAGTTCTAACCCAGGACAGGGGACATTCTACGAGCAGTACTTC	CASSSNPGQGTFYEQYF
TRBV6-1	14	TRBD2	many	TRBJ2-3	TGTGCCAGCAGCCATAAAGCGGGGGGGGGTACGCAGTATTTT	CASSHKAGGGTQYF
TRBV3-1	12	.	many	TRBJ1-2	TGTGCCAGCAGAGGGACTAACTATGGCTACACCTTC	CASRGTNYGYTF
TRBV5-1	13	.	.	TRBJ1-1	TGCGCCAGCAGCTTGGAGGCGGGAATTGAAGCTTTCTTT	CASSLEAGIEAFF
TRBV7-8	16	.	many	TRBJ1-3	TGTGCCAGCAGCTTAGGGGCCAGGACAGCTGAAAGCACCATATATTTT	CASSLGARTAESTIYF
TRBV12-5	11	.	many	TRBJ1-1	TGTGCTAGTGGTTTGAATCCTGAAGCTTTCTTT	CASGLNPEAFF
TRBV28	16	.	few	TRBJ2-3	TGTGCCAGCAGTTTGTCTTTGGCTAGCGCCACAGATACGCAGTATTTT	CASSLSLASATDTQYF
TRBV14	13	.	many	TRBJ2-1	TGTGCCAGCAGCGGGGGGCCCTACAATGAGCAGTTCTTC	CASSGGPYNEQFF
TRBV24-1	15	.	few	TRBJ2-1	TGTGCCACCAGTGATTTACTTGTGAACTACAATGAGCAGTTCTTC	CATSDLLVNYNEQFF
TRBV2	13	.	.	TRBJ1-5	TGTGCCAGTTCCGGGGTTGGCGCTCAGCCCCAGCATTTT	CASSGVGAQPQHF
TRBV7-6	14	.	.	TRBJ1-1	TGTGCCAGCAGCGAGGACAGCTGTGGCACTGAAGCTTTCTTT	CASSEDSCGTEAFF
TRBV10-3	14	.	many	TRBJ2-2	TGTGCCATCAGTGAGAGGTCGAACACCGGGGAGCTGTTTTTT	CAISERSNTGELFF
TRBV12-3/TRBV12-4	12	.	few	TRBJ2-3	TGTGCCAGCAGTTTTCGGACAGATACGCAGTATTTT	CASSFRTDTQYF
TRBV7-3	14	.	.	TRBJ2-1	TGTGCCAGCAGCTTATTGTTTAGCGGAAGTGAGCAGTTCTTC	CASSLLFSGSEQFF
TRBV19	14	TRBD2	few	TRBJ2-2	TGTGCCAGTGGACGGGGGGGCGGGACCGGGGAGCTGTTTTTT	CASGRGGGTGELFF
TRBV6-1	14	TRBD1	few	TRBJ2-7	TGTGCCACCGGAACCGACAGGGGGAATTCAGGGCAGTACTTC	CATGTDRGNSGQYF
TRBV5-1	13	.	many	TRBJ1-4	TGCGCCAGCAGGTCAGGGGTGGATGAAAAACTGTTTTTT	CASRSGVDEKLFF
TRBV20-1	14	.	many	TRBJ2-7	TGCAGTGCTAGAGGGATTGCTAGTTACGGCGAGCAGTACTTC	CSARGIASYGEQYF
TRBV3-1	13	.	many	TRBJ2-6	TGTGCCAGCAGCCAGGGTGGGGCCAACGTCCTGACTTTC	CASSQGGANVLTF
TRBV3-1	15	TRBD1	many	TRBJ2-4	TGTGCCAGCAGCCAAGCGACAGGGGTCACAAACATTCAGTACTTC	CASSQATGVTNIQYF
TRBV7-9	12	.	many	TRBJ2-1	TGTGCCAGCAGCTTCCAGGGCAATGAGCAGTTCTTC	CASSFQGNEQFF
TRBV19	13	TRBD1	.	TRBJ1-2	TGTGCCAGTAGATACAGGGGTGACTATTGCTACACCTTC	CASRYRGDYCYTF
TRBV27	13	.	.	TRBJ1-1	TGTGCCAGCAGTTTAACAGGGTCCACTGAAGCTTTCTTT	CASSLTGSTEAFF
TRBV5-1	15	.	few	TRBJ2-6	TGCGCCAGCAGCTTGGGAGGGGTGGCCGTCAACGTCCTGACTTTC	CASSLGGVAVNVLTF
TRBV28	12	.	few	TRBJ1-2	TGTGCCAGTCTGGACTACAACTATGGCTACACCTTC	CASLDYNYGYTF
TRBV29-1	11	.	many	TRBJ1-1	TGCAGCGTAAAGGGGCCAGGGGAAGCTTTCTTT	CSVKGPGEAFF
TRBV20-1	15	TRBD1	many	TRBJ1-1	TGCAGTGCTAGAGTGGCAGGGGGCAAGAACACTGAAGCTTTCTTT	CSARVAGGKNTEAFF
TRBV3-1	15	.	.	TRBJ2-2	TGTGCCAGCAGCCAAACAGGACGGAACACCGGGGAGCTGTTTTTT	CASSQTGRNTGELFF
TRBV20-1	12	.	many	TRBJ1-5	TGCAGTGCTAGAGCTTCCGATCAGCCCCAGCATTTT	CSARASDQPQHF
TRBV11-2	14	TRBD1	.	TRBJ2-7	TGTGCCAGCAGCGCCGGGACAGGACTTTACGAGCAGTACTTC	CASSAGTGLYEQYF
TRBV20-1	16	TRBD1	many	TRBJ1-5	TGCAGTGCTAGAGACCCCACGGGACAGGGAGATCAGCCCCAGCATTTT	CSARDPTGQGDQPQHF
TRBV7-8	16	.	many	TRBJ1-2	TGTGCCAGCAGTTCCCGGTGGGGCCGGAGTAACTATGGCTACACCTTC	CASSSRWGRSNYGYTF
TRBV19	13	.	.	TRBJ2-1	TGTGCCAGTAGTGACTGGGGCCACAATGAGCGGTTCTTC	CASSDWGHNERFF
TRBV10-1	14	TRBD1	many	TRBJ2-7	TGCGCCAGCCCCTGGGGACAGGCCTCCTACGAGCAGTACTTC	CASPWGQASYEQYF
TRBV12-3/TRBV12-4	16	TRBD1	few	TRBJ1-5	TGTGCCAGCAGTTTAGGAAACAGGGGGCGAGATCAGCCCCAGCATTTT	CASSLGNRGRDQPQHF
TRBV20-1	14	TRBD1	.	TRBJ1-5	TGCAGTGCTAGGCGACAGGGCCACCGACAGCCCCAGCATTTT	CSARRQGHRQPQHF
TRBV5-1	14	TRBD2	many	TRBJ2-7	TGCGCCAGCAGAATGACTAGCGGGAGTTACGAGCAGTACTTC	CASRMTSGSYEQYF
TRBV20-1	13	TRBD1	many	TRBJ2-7	TGCAGTGCTCACGGGACAGGGACTGGAGAGCAGTACTTC	CSAHGTGTGEQYF